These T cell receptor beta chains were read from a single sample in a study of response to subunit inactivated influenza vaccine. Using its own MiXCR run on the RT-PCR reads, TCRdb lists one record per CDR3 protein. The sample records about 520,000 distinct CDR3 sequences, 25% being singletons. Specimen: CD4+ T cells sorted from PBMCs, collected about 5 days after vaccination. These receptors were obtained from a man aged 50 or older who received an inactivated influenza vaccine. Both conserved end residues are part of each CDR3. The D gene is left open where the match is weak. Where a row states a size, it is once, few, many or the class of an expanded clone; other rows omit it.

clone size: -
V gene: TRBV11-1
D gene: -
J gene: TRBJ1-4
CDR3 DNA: TGTGCCAGCAGCCGACAGTTTGCAACTAATGAAAAACTGTTTTTT
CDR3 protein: CASSRQFATNEKLFF

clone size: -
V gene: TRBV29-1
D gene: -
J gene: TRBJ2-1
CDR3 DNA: TGCAGCGTTGAAAAAGTGTGGGAGGCGAGCTCCTACAATGAGCAGTTCTTC
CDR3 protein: CSVEKVWEASSYNEQFF

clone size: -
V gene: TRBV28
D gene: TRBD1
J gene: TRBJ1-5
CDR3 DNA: TGTGCCAGCACCCCTTCGACAGGGGGTAGTCAGCCCCAGCATTTT
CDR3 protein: CASTPSTGGSQPQHF

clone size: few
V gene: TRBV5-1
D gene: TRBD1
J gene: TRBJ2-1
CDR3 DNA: TGCGCCAGCAGCCCACCGACAGGGCTCTTACATGGTGAGCAGTTCTTC
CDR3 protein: CASSPPTGLLHGEQFF

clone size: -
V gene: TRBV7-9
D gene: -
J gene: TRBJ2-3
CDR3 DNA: TGTGCCAGCAGCTTAGTAATTGGTCGCGATACGCAGTATTTT
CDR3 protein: CASSLVIGRDTQYF

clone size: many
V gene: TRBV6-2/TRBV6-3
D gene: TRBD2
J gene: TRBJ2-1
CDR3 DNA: TGTGCCAGCAGTTCCCGACTAGCGGGGTCGTACAATGAGCAGTTCTTC
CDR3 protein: CASSSRLAGSYNEQFF

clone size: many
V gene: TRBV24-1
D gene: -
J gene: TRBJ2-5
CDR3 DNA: TGTGCCACCGGAGACGGTACAGCAGTGACCCAGTACTTC
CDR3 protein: CATGDGTAVTQYF

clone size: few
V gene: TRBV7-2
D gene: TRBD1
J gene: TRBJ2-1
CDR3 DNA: TGTGCCAGCAGCCGGGACAGGACCTACAATGAGCAGTTCTTC
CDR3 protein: CASSRDRTYNEQFF

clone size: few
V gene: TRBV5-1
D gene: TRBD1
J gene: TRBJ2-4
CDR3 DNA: TGCGCCAGCAGCTCCCGACAGGGGAAGTCCAAAAACATTCAGTACTTC
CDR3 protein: CASSSRQGKSKNIQYF

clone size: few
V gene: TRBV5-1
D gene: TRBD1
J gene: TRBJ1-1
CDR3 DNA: TGCGCCAGCGGTACAGGGGGAAATGAAGCTTTCTTT
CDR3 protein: CASGTGGNEAFF